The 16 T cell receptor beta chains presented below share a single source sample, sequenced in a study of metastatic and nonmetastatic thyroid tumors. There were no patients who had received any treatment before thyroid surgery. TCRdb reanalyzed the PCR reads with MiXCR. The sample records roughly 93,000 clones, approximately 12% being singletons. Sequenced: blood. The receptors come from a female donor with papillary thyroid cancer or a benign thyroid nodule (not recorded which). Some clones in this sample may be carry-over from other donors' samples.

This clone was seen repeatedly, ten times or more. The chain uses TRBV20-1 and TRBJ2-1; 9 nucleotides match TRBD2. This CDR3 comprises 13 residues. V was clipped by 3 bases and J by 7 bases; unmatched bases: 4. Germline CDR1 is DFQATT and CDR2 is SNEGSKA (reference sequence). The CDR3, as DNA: TGCAGTGCTAGCCGGACTAGCGTGAATGAGCAGTTCTTC. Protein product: CSASRTSVNEQFF.

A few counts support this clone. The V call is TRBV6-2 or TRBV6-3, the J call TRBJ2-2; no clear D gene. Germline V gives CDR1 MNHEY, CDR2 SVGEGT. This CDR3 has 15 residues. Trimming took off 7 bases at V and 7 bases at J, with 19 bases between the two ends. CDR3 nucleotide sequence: TGTGCCAGCATCCCTACAGTGGGTGGTGGCGGGGAGCTGTTTTTT. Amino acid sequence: CASIPTVGGGGELFF.

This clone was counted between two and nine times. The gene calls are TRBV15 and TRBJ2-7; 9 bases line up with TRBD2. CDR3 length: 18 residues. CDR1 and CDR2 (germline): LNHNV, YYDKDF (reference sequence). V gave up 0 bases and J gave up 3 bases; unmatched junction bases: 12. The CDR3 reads CATSREALWLAGFYEQYF. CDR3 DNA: TGTGCCACCAGCAGAGAGGCTTTGTGGCTAGCGGGATTCTACGAGCAGTACTTC. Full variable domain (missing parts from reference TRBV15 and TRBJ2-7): DAMVIQNPRYQVTQFGKPVTLSCSQTLNHNVMYWYQQKSSQAPKLLFHYYDKDFNNEADTPDNFQSRRPNTSFCFLDIRSPGLGDTAMYLCATSREALWLAGFYEQYFGPGTRLTVT.

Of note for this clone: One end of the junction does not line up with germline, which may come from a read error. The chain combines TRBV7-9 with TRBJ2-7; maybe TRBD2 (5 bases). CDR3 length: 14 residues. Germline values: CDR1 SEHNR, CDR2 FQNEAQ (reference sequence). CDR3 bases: TGCGCCAGCAGCCGAGATAGCGCCCCCTACGAGCATTACTTC. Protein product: CASSRDSAPYEHYF.

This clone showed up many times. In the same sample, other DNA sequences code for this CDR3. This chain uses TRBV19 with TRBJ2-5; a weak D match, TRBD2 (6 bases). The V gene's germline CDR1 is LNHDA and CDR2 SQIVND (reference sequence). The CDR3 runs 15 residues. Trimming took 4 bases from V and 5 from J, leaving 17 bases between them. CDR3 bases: TGTGCCAGTAGTAGCGTTAGTAGCGCGGGGGAGACCCAGTACTTC. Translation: CASSSVSSAGETQYF.

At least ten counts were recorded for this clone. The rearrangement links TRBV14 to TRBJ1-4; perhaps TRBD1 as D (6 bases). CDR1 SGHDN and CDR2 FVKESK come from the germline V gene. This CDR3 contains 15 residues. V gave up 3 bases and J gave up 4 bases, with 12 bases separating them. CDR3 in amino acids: CASSQGHRYNEKLFF. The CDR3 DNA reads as TGTGCCAGCAGCCAGGGACACCGCTATAATGAAAAACTGTTTTTT.

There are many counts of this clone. For the CDR3, the DNA is TGTGCCAGCAGTGAAGCGGGACAGGGGGCCCGGGACAAGGACATTCAGTACTTC. Translated, it gives CASSEAGQGARDKDIQYF. J is TRBJ2-4 and V is TRBV6-1; 12 bases align to TRBD1. Germline CDR1 is MNHNS and CDR2 is SASEGT. This CDR3 spans 18 amino acids. J gave up 8 bases and V 0 bases, and 11 bases lay outside the gene matches.

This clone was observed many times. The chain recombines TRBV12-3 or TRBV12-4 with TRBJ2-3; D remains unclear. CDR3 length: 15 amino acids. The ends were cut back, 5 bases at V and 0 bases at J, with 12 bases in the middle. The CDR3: CASSRLVPSTDTQYF. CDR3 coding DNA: TGTGCCAGCAGTAGGTTGGTACCCAGCACAGATACGCAGTATTTT.

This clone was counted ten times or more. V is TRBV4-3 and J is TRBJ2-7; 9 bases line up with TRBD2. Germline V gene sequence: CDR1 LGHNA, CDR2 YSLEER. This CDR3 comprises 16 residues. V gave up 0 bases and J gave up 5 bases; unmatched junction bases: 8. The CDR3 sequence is CASSQDPGTSFHEQYF. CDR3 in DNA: TGCGCCAGCAGCCAAGACCCCGGGACTAGCTTTCACGAGCAGTACTTC.

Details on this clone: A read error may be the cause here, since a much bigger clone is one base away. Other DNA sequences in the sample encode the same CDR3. In DNA, the CDR3 is TGTGCCAGCAGCCCGCGGACTAGCGGTAGTGGAGATACGCAGTATTTT. This translates into CASSPRTSGSGDTQYF. V is TRBV9 and J is TRBJ2-3; 10 bases are a match to TRBD2. CDR1 SGDLS and CDR2 YYNGEE come from the germline V gene. The CDR3 is made up of 16 amino acids. J was trimmed by 5 bases and V by 4 bases; bases with no gene match: 10. The full variable domain, rest sourced from reference TRBV9 and TRBJ2-3, is DSGVTQTPKHLITATGQRVTLRCSPRSGDLSVYWYQQSLDQGLQFLIQYYNGEERAKGNILERFSAQQFPDLHSELNLSSLELGDSALYFCASSPRTSGSGDTQYFGPGTRLTVL.

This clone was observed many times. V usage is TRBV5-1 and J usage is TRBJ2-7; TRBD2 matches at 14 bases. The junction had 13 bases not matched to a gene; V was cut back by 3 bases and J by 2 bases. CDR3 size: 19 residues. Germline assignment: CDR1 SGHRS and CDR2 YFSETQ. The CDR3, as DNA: TGCGCCAGCAGCTCTCTCCCCGGGACTAGCGGGGGTGCTACCTACGAGCAGTACTTC. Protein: CASSSLPGTSGGATYEQYF. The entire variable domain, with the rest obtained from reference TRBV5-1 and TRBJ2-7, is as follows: KAGVTQTPRYLIKTRGQQVTLSCSPISGHRSVSWYQQTPGQGLQFLFEYFSETQRNKGNFPGRFSGRQFSNSRSEMNVSTLELGDSALYLCASSSLPGTSGGATYEQYFGPGTRLTVT.

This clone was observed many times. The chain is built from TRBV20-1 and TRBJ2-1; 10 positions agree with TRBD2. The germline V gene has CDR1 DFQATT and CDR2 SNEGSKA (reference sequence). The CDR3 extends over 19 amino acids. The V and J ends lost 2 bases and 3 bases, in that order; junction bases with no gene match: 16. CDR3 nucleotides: TGCAGTGCTAGAACTGTTAGCGCTAGCGGGAGTTCCGGCTACAATGAGCAGTTCTTC. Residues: CSARTVSASGSSGYNEQFF.

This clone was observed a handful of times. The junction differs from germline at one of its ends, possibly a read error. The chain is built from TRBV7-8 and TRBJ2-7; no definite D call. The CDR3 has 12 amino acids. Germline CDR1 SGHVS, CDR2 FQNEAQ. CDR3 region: CASSSDEYGQYF. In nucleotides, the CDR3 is TGTGCCAGCAGCTCTGACGAGTACGGGCAGTACTTC. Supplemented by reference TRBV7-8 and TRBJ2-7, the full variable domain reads GAGVSQSPRYKVAKRGQDVALRCDPISGHVSLFWYQQALGQGPEFLTYFQNEAQLDKSGLPSDRFFAERPEGSVSTLKIQRTQQEDSAVYLCASSSDEYGQYFGPGTRLTVT.

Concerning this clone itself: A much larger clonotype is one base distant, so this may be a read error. DNA for the CDR3: TGTGCCAGCATCCCCGGGACAGGGCTCTCTGAAGCTTTCTTT. Translation gives CASIPGTGLSEAFF. The rearrangement joins TRBV6-2 or TRBV6-3 to TRBJ1-1, with TRBD1 matching 9 bases. The CDR3 spans 14 residues. After removal of 7 bases from V and 6 bases from J, the junction contained 9 bases not matched to a gene. Germline V gives CDR1 MNHEY, CDR2 SVGEGT.

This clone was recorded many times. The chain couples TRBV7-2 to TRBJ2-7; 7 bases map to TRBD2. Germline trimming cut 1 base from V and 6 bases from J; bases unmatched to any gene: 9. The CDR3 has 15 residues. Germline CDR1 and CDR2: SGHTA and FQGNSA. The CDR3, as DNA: TGTGCCAGCAGCTTAGATGCGGGAGTCCCAGGCGAGCAGTACTTC. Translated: CASSLDAGVPGEQYF. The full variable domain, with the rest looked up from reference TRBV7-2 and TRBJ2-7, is GAGVSQSPSNKVTEKGKDVELRCDPISGHTALYWYRQSLGQGLEFLIYFQGNSAPDKSGLPSDRFSAERTGGSVSTLTIQRTQQEDSAVYLCASSLDAGVPGEQYFGPGTRLTVT.

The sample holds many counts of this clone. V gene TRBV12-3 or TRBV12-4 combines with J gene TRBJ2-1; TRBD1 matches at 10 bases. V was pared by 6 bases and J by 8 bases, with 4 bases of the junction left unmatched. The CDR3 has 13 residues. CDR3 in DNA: TGTGCCAGCAGACGGGACAGGGGTTATGAGCAGTTCTTC. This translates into CASRRDRGYEQFF.